This T cell receptor (beta chain) was sequenced for a study of patients and donors after allogeneic stem cell transplantation. TCRdb recomputed calls from the RT-PCR reads with MiXCR, one row per CDR3 protein. Among roughly 960,000 distinct CDR3 sequences, around 17% were seen once, and the ten largest hold around 6%. This CDR3 is built from 16 residues. Between the trimmed V and J ends, which lost 5 bases and 3 bases, there was a span of 18 bases. Germline values: CDR1 MNHEY, CDR2 SVGEGT. V gene TRBV6-2 or TRBV6-3 combines with J gene TRBJ2-3; the D gene is possibly TRBD2 (6 bases). Sequencing used blood, either unsorted or a sorted T cell fraction (not recorded which). The source is a human donor who was either an allogeneic HSCT recipient or a stem cell or donor lymphocyte infusion donor (not recorded which). It is not recorded whose cells these are; they may come from a transplant donor. The CDR3 reads CASSNKGLSYTDTQYF. For the CDR3, the DNA is TGTGCCAGCAGTAACAAAGGACTATCCTATACAGATACGCAGTATTTT.